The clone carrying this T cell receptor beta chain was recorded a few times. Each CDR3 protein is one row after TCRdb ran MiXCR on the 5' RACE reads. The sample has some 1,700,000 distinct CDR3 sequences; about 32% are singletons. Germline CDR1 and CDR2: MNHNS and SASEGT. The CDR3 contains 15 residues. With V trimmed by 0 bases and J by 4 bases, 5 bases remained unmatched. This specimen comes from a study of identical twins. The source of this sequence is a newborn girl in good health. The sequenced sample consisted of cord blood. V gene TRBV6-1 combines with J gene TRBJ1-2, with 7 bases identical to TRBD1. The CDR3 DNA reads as TGTGCCAGCAGTGAAGCACCGGGACAGTGCTATGGCTACACCTTC. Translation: CASSEAPGQCYGYTF.